A single sample gave rise to the 16 T cell receptor beta chains below, sequenced in a study of blood T cell repertoires in COVID-19 (dated by TCRdb to the early 2020s). Libraries were made using the immunoSEQ multiplex PCR assay. The source is immuneACCESS, and TCRdb retained only in-frame sequences with V and J called. Part of the clones is not carried over; for the studies checked, unresolved V genes explain less than half of this, and the remainder is unexplained. The sample table lists 150,000 to 200,000 clones, roughly 87% of them with a count of one. The top ten clonotypes cover 1.5% to 2% of the sample. The sample was peripheral blood. These receptors came from a woman aged 45-59 years with acute or convalescent COVID-19.

The V and J genes are TRBV30 and TRBJ1-5; a weak D match, TRBD1 (5 bases). The CDR3 contains 13 residues. Looked up from germline, CDR1 is GTSNPN and CDR2 is SVGIG (reference sequence). The V end lost 0 bases, the J end lost 5 bases, and 8 bases lay between the germline ends. The CDR3 sequence is CAWSVGADQPQHF. CDR3 DNA: TGTGCCTGGAGTGTAGGGGCAGATCAGCCCCAGCATTTT.

Written as DNA, the CDR3 is TGTGCCAGCTCACAGACTAGCGGGGACACAGATACGCAGTATTTT. It specifies CASSQTSGDTDTQYF. The chain joins TRBV18 to TRBJ2-3; 11 nucleotides line up with TRBD2. Germline V gene sequence: CDR1 KGHSH, CDR2 LQKENI. The CDR3 contains 15 residues. Trimming at V came to 4 bases and at J to 2 bases, leaving 2 bases not matched to a gene.

J is TRBJ2-4 and V is TRBV4-3, with a possible D match to TRBD1 (6 bases). The CDR3 is 18 residues long. Germline V gene sequence: CDR1 LGHNA, CDR2 YSLEER. The ends were cut back, 0 bases at V and 8 bases at J, with 23 bases in the middle. DNA for the CDR3: TGCGCCAGCAGCCAAGATTGGGGCGGCACAGGGATTGGAGACATTCAGTACTTC. Protein: CASSQDWGGTGIGDIQYF.

The chain employs TRBV10-3 and TRBJ1-2, with D possibly TRBD1 on 6 matching bases. V was cut by 6 bases and J by 3 bases, with 14 bases left in between. This CDR3 contains 14 residues. Per germline, CDR1 ENHRY and CDR2 SYGVKD. The CDR3 coding sequence is TGTGCCATCAGAAACAGGGTTGCAGACTATGGCTACACCTTC. Translation: CAIRNRVADYGYTF.

The gene calls are TRBV19 and TRBJ2-3; D not resolved. Trimming cost V 7 bases and J 0 bases, with 14 bases left between them. From germline, CDR1 is LNHDA and CDR2 SQIVND (reference sequence). The CDR3 length is 15 residues. Here the CDR3 reads CASNFRVSSTDTQYF. The CDR3 bases are TGTGCCAGTAACTTTCGGGTCTCTAGCACAGATACGCAGTATTTT.

The V gene is TRBV24-1, the J gene TRBJ1-4, with TRBD1 identical over 7 bases. V lost 3 bases and J lost 7; bases outside the gene matches: 10. The CDR3 runs to 16 residues. Germline CDR1 is KGHDR and CDR2 is SFDVKD. Here the CDR3 reads CATSDPSQTGSEKLFF. The CDR3 DNA reads TGTGCCACCAGTGATCCATCACAGACAGGGAGTGAAAAACTGTTTTTT.

Notes on this clone: This sample also contains other DNA sequences that code for the same CDR3. V gene TRBV7-3 combines with J gene TRBJ2-1, with 9 positions matching TRBD2. The CDR3 consists of 13 residues. Germline CDR1 reads SGHTA; CDR2 reads FQGTGA. Germline trimming cut 3 bases from V and 7 bases from J; bases unmatched to any gene: 1. Here the CDR3 DNA reads TGTGCCAGCAGCTTTAGCGGGGGTAATGAGCAGTTCTTC. This gives the protein CASSFSGGNEQFF.

This chain connects TRBV27 to TRBJ1-1; TRBD1 matches at 9 bases. V trimming: 5 bases; J trimming: 5 bases; junction bases outside the gene matches: 9. Germline V lookup: CDR1 MNHEY, CDR2 SMNVEV (reference sequence). The length of the CDR3 is 15 residues. The CDR3 is CASSAGDREGTEAFF. DNA for the CDR3: TGTGCCAGCAGTGCCGGGGACAGGGAGGGGACTGAAGCTTTCTTT.

CDR3 loop: CASSVQGYTGELFF. CDR3 nucleotides: TGCGCCAGCAGCGTCCAGGGTTACACCGGGGAGCTGTTTTTT. J is TRBJ2-2 and V is TRBV5-1, with D possibly TRBD1 on 5 matching bases. Trimming pared 4 bases from V and 3 bases from J, leaving 10 bases between. The CDR3 contains 14 residues. CDR1 and CDR2 from the germline V gene are SGHRS and YFSETQ.

The V and J genes are TRBV2 and TRBJ1-5; D might be TRBD1 (6 bases). V was trimmed by 1 base and J by 2 bases, leaving 9 bases between them. Germline V lookup: CDR1 SNHLY, CDR2 FYNNEI. This CDR3 has 15 amino acids. The CDR3 here is CASSEVGAGNQPQHF. CDR3 coding DNA: TGTGCCAGCAGTGAAGTGGGGGCGGGCAATCAGCCCCAGCATTTT.

The rearrangement uses TRBV19 and TRBJ1-2; TRBD1 matches 12 bases. Trimming removed 4 bases from V and 4 bases from J; junction bases left unmatched: 1. CDR3 length: 14 residues. Germline V gives CDR1 LNHDA, CDR2 SQIVND (reference sequence). The CDR3: CASSTGQGAYGYTF. The CDR3 DNA reads as TGTGCCAGTAGTACGGGACAGGGGGCCTATGGCTACACCTTC.

This chain connects TRBV29-1 to TRBJ1-2; the match to TRBD1 covers 8 bases. Per the germline V gene, CDR1 is SQVTM and CDR2 is ANQGSEA. The V gene end was trimmed by 4 bases and the J gene end by 4 bases; junction bases not matched to a gene: 11. The CDR3 sequence is 15 residues long. CDR3 protein: CSVVPTGTGGYGYTF. The CDR3 coding sequence is TGCAGCGTTGTACCTACCGGGACAGGTGGCTATGGCTACACCTTC.

The chain carries TRBV4-1 and TRBJ1-3, with 7 positions matching TRBD1. The CDR3 length is 16 residues. Germline V gene sequence: CDR1 MGHRA, CDR2 YSYEKL. With V trimmed by 3 bases and J by 4 bases, 9 bases remained unmatched. The CDR3 reads CASSHADRVGGNTIYF. CDR3 DNA sequence: TGCGCCAGCAGCCACGCCGACAGGGTAGGGGGAAACACCATATATTTT.

Written as DNA, the CDR3 is TGTGCCAGCAGCACCGGGTCCTACGAGCAGTACTTC. It codes for CASSTGSYEQYF. This rearrangement joins TRBV7-8 to TRBJ2-7; D is undetermined. The CDR3 covers 12 residues. Trimming took off 5 bases at V and 1 base at J, with 6 bases between the two ends. The germline CDR1 and CDR2 sequences are SGHVS and FQNEAQ.

This clone appeared a few times. CDR3 region: CASSITGTGGETQYF. In nucleotides, the CDR3 is TGTGCCAGTAGTATCACCGGGACAGGGGGGGAGACCCAGTACTTC. The chain employs TRBV19 and TRBJ2-5, with 11 bases lining up with TRBD1. CDR3 length: 15 amino acids. Germline-derived CDR1 and CDR2 are LNHDA and SQIVND (reference sequence). The V gene end was trimmed by 3 bases and the J gene end by 5 bases; junction bases not matched to a gene: 5.

The rearrangement joins TRBV7-8 to TRBJ1-4; 8 nucleotides line up with TRBD1. Per the germline V gene, CDR1 is SGHVS and CDR2 is FQNEAQ. CDR3 length equals 15 residues. V gave up 5 bases and J gave up 8 bases; unmatched junction bases: 10. For the CDR3, the DNA is TGTGCCAGCAGCGTCGGACAGGGATGGGTCGAAAAACTGTTTTTT. This codes for CASSVGQGWVEKLFF.